One sample yielded the 18 T cell receptor beta chains listed below, sequenced in a study of T cells in Graves' hyperthyroidism and ophthalmopathy. Amplified regions were TCR beta CDR3 sequences from RNA transcripts. HTBI primers were used for first-round RT-PCR of the TCR CDR3. TCRdb analysed the multiplex PCR reads with MiXCR anew, one entry per CDR3 protein. This table holds some 600,000 distinct CDR3 sequences, 40% to 55% found once. Sequencing was performed on peripheral blood or thyroid tissue (not recorded which). The receptor source for this set is a woman aged 18-29 years with Graves' hyperthyroidism.

V and J are TRBV7-8 and TRBJ1-1, with D perhaps TRBD1 (5 bases). Trimming stripped 5 bases from V and 6 bases from J, with 22 bases between. CDR1 SGHVS and CDR2 FQNEAQ come from the germline V gene. The CDR3 has 16 amino acids. CDR3 residues: CASSPRDGHEEAEAFF. The DNA for the CDR3 is TGTGCCAGCAGCCCTAGGGACGGTCACGAGGAGGCTGAAGCTTTCTTT.

The table lists this clonotype with many counts. The chain joins TRBV29-1 to TRBJ1-3; D not resolved. V was pared by 0 bases and J by 8 bases, with 5 bases between. The CDR3 runs to 11 residues. Per the germline V gene, CDR1 is SQVTM and CDR2 is ANQGSEA. CDR3 coding DNA: TGCAGCGTTGAAGAACGGCACACCATATATTTT. Its translation is CSVEERHTIYF.

V is TRBV7-9 and J is TRBJ1-2; D ambiguous. This CDR3 region has 12 residues. The V gene's germline CDR1 is SEHNR and CDR2 FQNEAQ (reference sequence). The ends were cut back, 1 base at V and 10 bases at J, with 10 bases in the middle. The CDR3: CASSLVRTVYTF. CDR3 sequence (DNA): TGTGCCAGCAGCTTAGTACGGACCGTCTACACCTTC.

This clonotype was seen only a few times. The J gene is TRBJ2-5, the V gene TRBV7-9; possibly TRBD1 for D (5 bases). The length of the CDR3 is 14 residues. Germline CDR1 is SEHNR and CDR2 is FQNEAQ (reference sequence). Trimming cost V 2 bases and J 4 bases, with 11 bases left between them. Written as DNA, the CDR3 is TGTGCCAGCAGCTTACTAGGGGCGATAGAGACCCAGTACTTC. Residues: CASSLLGAIETQYF. The full variable domain, in which reference TRBV7-9 and TRBJ2-5 provide the parts outside the CDR3, is DTGVSQNPRHKITKRGQNVTFRCDPISEHNRLYWYRQTLGQGPEFLTYFQNEAQLEKSRLLSDRFSAERPKGSFSTLEIQRTEQGDSAMYLCASSLLGAIETQYFGPGTRLLVL.

This sequence joins TRBV7-9 and TRBJ1-2; D perhaps matches TRBD1 (5 bases). Germline V CDR1 and CDR2: SEHNR, FQNEAQ (reference sequence). Trimming took off 6 bases at V and 1 base at J, with 15 bases between the two ends. The CDR3 consists of 15 residues. CDR3 DNA: TGTGCCAGCAGTCGTGAGAGGGGCAGTAACTATGGCTACACCTTC. Protein product: CASSRERGSNYGYTF. Full variable domain (rest looked up from reference TRBV7-9 and TRBJ1-2): DTGVSQNPRHKITKRGQNVTFRCDPISEHNRLYWYRQTLGQGPEFLTYFQNEAQLEKSRLLSDRFSAERPKGSFSTLEIQRTEQGDSAMYLCASSRERGSNYGYTFGSGTRLTVV.

The sample holds many counts of this clonotype. The CDR3 DNA reads TGCAGCGTATCGGTGCAGGGGGCGCCTGGCTACACCTTC. This encodes CSVSVQGAPGYTF. The rearrangement links TRBV29-1 to TRBJ1-2; 8 nucleotides match TRBD1. CDR3 size: 13 residues. The junction had 10 bases not matched to a gene; V was cut back by 6 bases and J by 7 bases. The germline V gene has CDR1 SQVTM and CDR2 ANQGSEA.

This clonotype has only a few counts. The chain employs TRBV20-1 and TRBJ1-2; D gene ambiguous. CDR1 and CDR2 from the germline V gene are DFQATT and SNEGSKA (reference sequence). The CDR3 is made up of 13 amino acids. The V and J ends lost 6 bases and 0 bases respectively, with 11 bases between them. The CDR3 region is CSALARTNYGYTF. In DNA form, the CDR3 reads TGCAGTGCGTTAGCCCGTACTAACTATGGCTACACCTTC.

The V gene is TRBV29-1, the J gene TRBJ1-2, with 8 nucleotides matching TRBD1. This CDR3 spans 13 amino acids. Per the germline V gene, CDR1 is SQVTM and CDR2 is ANQGSEA. J gave up 4 bases and V 8 bases, and 9 bases lay outside the gene matches. CDR3 region: CSTVPGQAYGYTF. The CDR3 DNA is TGCAGCACCGTACCGGGACAGGCCTATGGCTACACCTTC.

This clonotype was seen repeatedly, ten times or more. The rearrangement uses TRBV24-1 and TRBJ2-7; weak D call: TRBD1 (6 bases). Trimming cost V 4 bases and J 4 bases, with 13 bases left between them. The CDR3 is 14 residues long. The germline CDR1 and CDR2 sequences are KGHDR and SFDVKD. CDR3 amino acids: CATSDAQGSYEQYF. As DNA, the CDR3 is TGTGCCACCAGTGACGCTCAGGGGTCGTACGAGCAGTACTTC.

Ten or more counts support this clonotype. The gene calls are TRBV10-3 and TRBJ1-5; 8 bases are a match to TRBD1. V was clipped by 5 bases and J by 6 bases; unmatched bases: 6. Germline CDR1 reads ENHRY; CDR2 reads SYGVKD. This CDR3 has 14 residues. The CDR3 coding sequence is TGTGCCATCAGTATAGGACAGGGAGGTCAGCCCCAGCATTTT. Protein sequence: CAISIGQGGQPQHF.

This chain uses TRBV6-6 with TRBJ1-5, with TRBD1 as a possible D gene (6 bases). The germline V gene encodes CDR1 MNHNY and CDR2 SVGAGI (reference sequence). The CDR3 loop spans 14 amino acids. V lost 2 bases, J lost 7 bases, and 12 bases lay in between. This chain's CDR3 is CASSYPGGLQPQHF. The DNA for the CDR3 is TGTGCCAGCAGTTACCCCGGGGGCCTGCAGCCCCAGCATTTT.

The gene calls are TRBV7-2 and TRBJ2-5; D unclear. The CDR3 runs 12 residues. Trimming removed 4 bases at V and 7 bases at J, with 10 bases between. Looked up from germline, CDR1 is SGHTA and CDR2 is FQGNSA. The chain's CDR3 is CASSSRLGTQYF. As DNA, the CDR3 is TGTGCCAGCAGCTCCCGGCTGGGGACCCAGTACTTC.

The gene calls are TRBV12-3 or TRBV12-4 and TRBJ2-7, with D perhaps assigned TRBD1 or TRBD2 (5 bases each). V was pared by 4 bases and J by 7 bases, with 17 bases between. This CDR3 has 14 amino acids. CDR3 in amino acids: CASSSGPNPGEQYF. Here the CDR3 DNA reads TGTGCCAGCAGTTCGGGGCCAAACCCTGGTGAGCAGTACTTC.

Regarding this clonotype: This may be a read error: a much more frequent sequence differs by one nucleotide. The chain couples TRBV29-1 to TRBJ1-4, with D maybe TRBD1 (6 bases). Germline V gives CDR1 SQVTM, CDR2 ANQGSEA. Trimming stripped 6 bases from V and 8 bases from J, with 13 bases between. The CDR3 covers 12 residues. CDR3 nucleotide sequence: TGCAGCGTGGGACACACGGGGGAAAAACTGTTTTTT. This gives the protein CSVGHTGEKLFF.

This clonotype was detected a few times. This chain joins TRBV6-6 and TRBJ2-5; TRBD2 matches at 8 bases. The CDR3 runs 17 residues. J gave up 7 bases and V 3 bases, and 16 bases lay outside the gene matches. In germline, CDR1 is MNHNY, CDR2 SVGAGI (reference sequence). The CDR3 protein is CASSYPRTTGREVTQYF. CDR3 DNA: TGTGCCAGCAGTTATCCCAGAACCACAGGGCGGGAGGTGACCCAGTACTTC.

This clonotype was seen more than once but under ten times. CDR3 in amino acids: CASSFDRGRDYEQYF. The CDR3 bases are TGTGCCAGCAGCTTCGACAGGGGGCGCGACTACGAGCAGTACTTC. This chain connects TRBV7-2 to TRBJ2-7; 10 bases are shared with TRBD1. From germline, CDR1 is SGHTA and CDR2 FQGNSA. The CDR3 length is 15 residues. J gave up 3 bases and V 3 bases, and 5 bases lay outside the gene matches.

The gene calls are TRBV20-1 and TRBJ1-5; 11 bases are shared with TRBD1. The CDR3 extends over 13 amino acids. V was clipped by 6 bases and J by 7 bases; unmatched bases: 5. The germline gives CDR1 DFQATT, CDR2 SNEGSKA (reference sequence). CDR3 DNA sequence: TGCAGTGCCAGGGACAGGGGGGTCCAGCCCCAGCATTTT. Translation gives CSARDRGVQPQHF.

The V and J genes are TRBV12-3 or TRBV12-4 and TRBJ1-5, with D possibly TRBD1 on 5 matching bases. This CDR3 spans 15 amino acids. The V gene lost 7 bases and the J gene lost 6 bases, with 19 bases spanning the gap. CDR3 nucleotides: TGTGCCAGCACTACGTGGCAGGGAAGTACTCAGCCCCAGCATTTT. Translating gives CASTTWQGSTQPQHF.